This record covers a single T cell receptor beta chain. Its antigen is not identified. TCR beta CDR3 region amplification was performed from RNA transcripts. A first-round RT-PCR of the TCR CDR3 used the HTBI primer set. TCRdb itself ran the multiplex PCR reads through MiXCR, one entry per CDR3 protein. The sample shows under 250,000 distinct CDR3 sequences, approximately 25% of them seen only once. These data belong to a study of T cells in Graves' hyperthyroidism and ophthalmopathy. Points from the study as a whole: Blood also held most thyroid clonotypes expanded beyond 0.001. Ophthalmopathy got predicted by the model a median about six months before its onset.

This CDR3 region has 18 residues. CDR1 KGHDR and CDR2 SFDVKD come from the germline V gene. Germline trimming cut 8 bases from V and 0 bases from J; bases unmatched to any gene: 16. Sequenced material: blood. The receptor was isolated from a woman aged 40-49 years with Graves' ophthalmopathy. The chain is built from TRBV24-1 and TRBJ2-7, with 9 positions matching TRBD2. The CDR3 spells CATIPMSPRLAVSYEQYF. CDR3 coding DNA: TGTGCCACCATCCCTATGAGCCCACGACTAGCGGTCTCCTACGAGCAGTACTTC.